A single sample is the source of the 21 T cell receptor beta chains below, sequenced in a study of CD8 T cells in Susac syndrome. An input of 0.5 to 1 ug of RNA was subjected to reverse transcription using random hexamers. TCRdb itself ran the immunoSEQ multiplex PCR reads through MiXCR, one entry per CDR3 protein. The sample consists of 120,000 to 150,000 distinct CDR3 sequences, about 93% of them appearing once. Sequencing was carried out using CD8+ T cells from PBMCs. Source of these receptors: a human donor in good health.

CDR3 coding DNA: TGTGCCAGCAGCGTAGCGGGGGCAGACGGTGAAAAACTGTTTTTT. Its translation is CASSVAGADGEKLFF. The chain carries TRBV9 and TRBJ1-4, with D perhaps matching TRBD1 (6 bases). The V end lost 0 bases, the J end lost 7 bases, and 13 bases lay between the germline ends. The CDR3 is 15 amino acids. Germline CDR1 SGDLS, CDR2 YYNGEE.

The chain employs TRBV4-3 and TRBJ1-1; D call uncertain. The CDR3 is 15 amino acids. CDR1 is LGHNA, CDR2 YSLEER, per germline. With 1 base removed from V and 0 bases from J, the gap between germline ends came to 9 bases. The CDR3 spells CASSQVLLLNTEAFF. CDR3 DNA: TGCGCCAGCAGCCAAGTTCTCCTTCTGAACACTGAAGCTTTCTTT.

The chain combines TRBV5-1 with TRBJ1-2; D not resolved. V was pared by 4 bases and J by 0 bases, with 13 bases between. CDR1 and CDR2 (germline): SGHRS, YFSETQ. The CDR3 covers 15 residues. For the CDR3, the DNA is TGCGCCAGCAGCATGGAGGGAGATTCTAACTATGGCTACACCTTC. Encoded protein: CASSMEGDSNYGYTF. Using reference TRBV5-1 and TRBJ1-2 for the parts outside the CDR3, the full variable domain is KAGVTQTPRYLIKTRGQQVTLSCSPISGHRSVSWYQQTPGQGLQFLFEYFSETQRNKGNFPGRFSGRQFSNSRSEMNVSTLELGDSALYLCASSMEGDSNYGYTFGSGTRLTVV.

The chain recombines TRBV24-1 with TRBJ2-1; D unresolved. V gave up 4 bases and J gave up 8 bases, with 17 bases separating them. This CDR3 contains 15 residues. Per germline, CDR1 KGHDR and CDR2 SFDVKD. CDR3 in amino acids: CATSERRNHRDEQFF. CDR3 DNA sequence: TGTGCCACCAGTGAGCGAAGAAACCATAGGGATGAGCAGTTCTTC.

V gene TRBV20-1 combines with J gene TRBJ2-7, with D unresolved. Trimming cost V 0 bases and J 7 bases, with 10 bases left between them. Germline V CDR1 and CDR2: DFQATT, SNEGSKA (reference sequence). CDR3 length equals 12 residues. The CDR3 DNA is TGCAGTGCTAGAGAGAACTTGGGGGAGCAGTACTTC. It specifies CSARENLGEQYF.

The chain joins TRBV27 to TRBJ2-7, with 13 positions matching TRBD2. CDR1 is MNHEY, CDR2 SMNVEV, per germline (reference sequence). The trim removed 6 bases at V and 1 base at J, leaving 3 bases unmatched. The CDR3 is made up of 15 amino acids. CDR3 nucleotides: TGTGCCAGCAGACCGGGACTAGCGGGATCCTACGAGCAGTACTTC. This translates into CASRPGLAGSYEQYF.

The rearrangement joins TRBV29-1 to TRBJ2-2; TRBD1 is a possible D gene (6 bases). V was shortened by 8 bases and J by 1 base, with 20 bases between the two germline ends. The CDR3 has 16 amino acids. CDR1 is SQVTM, CDR2 ANQGSEA, per germline. The chain's CDR3 is CSYRGSTGQNTGELFF. Written as DNA, the CDR3 is TGCAGCTACCGAGGTTCGACAGGACAGAACACCGGGGAGCTGTTTTTT.

The rearrangement links TRBV7-9 to TRBJ1-2; 7 bases line up with TRBD1. V lost 4 bases, J lost 2 bases, and 1 base stayed unmatched. Germline V CDR1 and CDR2: SEHNR, FQNEAQ (reference sequence). The CDR3 sequence is 13 residues long. CDR3 in amino acids: CASSSQGNYGYTF. The CDR3 nucleotides are TGTGCCAGCAGCTCACAGGGGAACTATGGCTACACCTTC.

The chain's CDR3 is CASSLGSQPQHF. The CDR3 DNA reads TGTGCCAGCAGCTTGGGAAGTCAGCCCCAGCATTTT. The chain is built from TRBV5-6 and TRBJ1-5; no definite D call. Germline assignment: CDR1 SGHDT and CDR2 YYEEEE. The CDR3 is 12 residues long. Trimming stripped 0 bases from V and 6 bases from J, with 4 bases between.

This chain connects TRBV29-1 to TRBJ2-7; no clear D. The CDR3 extends over 12 amino acids. The germline V gene has CDR1 SQVTM and CDR2 ANQGSEA. The V end was cut by 7 bases, the J end by 3 bases, with 13 bases between. The CDR3 region is CSATTQNYEQYF. In DNA form, the CDR3 reads TGCAGCGCTACGACACAGAACTACGAGCAGTACTTC.

The chain uses TRBV29-1 and TRBJ2-3; 13 bases align to TRBD2. The CDR3 has 15 amino acids. The ends lost 5 bases at V and 0 bases at J; junction bases unmatched: 2. Germline V gene sequence: CDR1 SQVTM, CDR2 ANQGSEA. The CDR3 region has the DNA TGCAGCGTTCGGGGACTAGCGGGGAGCACAGATACGCAGTATTTT. It is translated as CSVRGLAGSTDTQYF.

This clonotype was found once. This sequence joins TRBV20-1 and TRBJ2-7, with 8 bases fitting TRBD2. This CDR3 has 16 residues. CDR1 and CDR2 from the germline V gene are DFQATT and SNEGSKA (reference sequence). V lost 2 bases and J lost 0; bases outside the gene matches: 9. The chain's CDR3 is CSARPAGAFSSYEQYF. CDR3 DNA sequence: TGCAGTGCTAGACCAGCGGGAGCCTTCAGCTCCTACGAGCAGTACTTC.

The rearrangement links TRBV4-3 to TRBJ2-1; D is unclear. Germline V CDR1 and CDR2: LGHNA, YSLEER. The CDR3 loop spans 15 amino acids. Trimming left V 0 bases short and J 8 bases short, with 14 bases between. The CDR3 loop reads CASSQDRHPAYEQFF. The CDR3, as DNA: TGCGCCAGCAGCCAAGATAGACACCCGGCCTATGAGCAGTTCTTC.

The V gene is TRBV4-2, the J gene TRBJ2-7; 10 nucleotides line up with TRBD2. J was trimmed by 7 bases and V by 3 bases; bases with no gene match: 15. This CDR3 has 17 amino acids. From germline, CDR1 is LGHNA and CDR2 YNFKEQ. CDR3 amino acids: CASSQGPTLAGPREQYF. The CDR3 nucleotides read TGTGCCAGCAGCCAGGGTCCGACACTAGCGGGGCCTCGGGAGCAGTACTTC.

The chain joins TRBV30 to TRBJ2-2; D gene uncertain. V shed 5 bases and J shed 1 base, with 8 bases lying between them. The CDR3 has 13 residues. CDR1 GTSNPN and CDR2 SVGIG come from the germline V gene (reference sequence). CDR3 DNA: TGTGCCTGGGTTGACCTGAACACCGGGGAGCTGTTTTTT. The encoded protein is CAWVDLNTGELFF.

The chain couples TRBV29-1 to TRBJ2-1, with a possible D match to TRBD2 (6 bases). V lost 4 bases and J lost 8, with 15 bases in between. This CDR3 is built from 13 residues. CDR1 SQVTM and CDR2 ANQGSEA come from the germline V gene. The CDR3 region has the DNA TGCAGCGTTGCGGGGCTAGCGATAGATGAGCAGTTCTTC. Amino acid sequence: CSVAGLAIDEQFF.

The chain has TRBV27 and TRBJ2-7, with 11 bases lining up with TRBD2. CDR3 size: 14 residues. The germline V gene has CDR1 MNHEY and CDR2 SMNVEV (reference sequence). V dropped 3 bases and J dropped 4; count of bases not matched to a gene: 2. DNA of the CDR3: TGTGCCAGCAGTTTCACTAGCGGGGGATACGAGCAGTACTTC. Its protein product is CASSFTSGGYEQYF.

The chain is built from TRBV7-2 and TRBJ2-1; D not certain. CDR3 size: 11 residues. V was cut by 8 bases and J by 9 bases, with 11 bases left in between. Per the germline V gene, CDR1 is SGHTA and CDR2 is FQGNSA. The CDR3 here is CASQTDGEQFF. CDR3 bases: TGTGCCAGCCAAACCGACGGTGAGCAGTTCTTC.

A single count supports this clonotype. V and J are TRBV13 and TRBJ1-5; D not resolved. This CDR3 has 14 residues. The V gene's germline CDR1 is PRHDT and CDR2 FYEKMQ (reference sequence). The ends were cut back, 3 bases at V and 2 bases at J, with 8 bases in the middle. CDR3: CASSFRGRNQPQHF. In DNA, the CDR3 is TGTGCCAGCAGCTTTCGCGGGCGCAATCAGCCCCAGCATTTT.

Only a few counts were recorded for this clonotype. The rearrangement links TRBV27 to TRBJ1-1; no clear D. Germline values: CDR1 MNHEY, CDR2 SMNVEV (reference sequence). Trimming stripped 4 bases from V and 1 base from J, with 7 bases between. The CDR3 loop spans 13 amino acids. CDR3 coding DNA: TGTGCCAGCAGTTGGGGAGGGAACACTGAAGCTTTCTTT. Protein sequence: CASSWGGNTEAFF.

The chain carries TRBV20-1 and TRBJ2-1, with 7 bases matching TRBD1. CDR3 size: 14 residues. Trimming cost V 4 bases and J 7 bases; bases outside gene matches: 10. Germline CDR1 and CDR2: DFQATT and SNEGSKA (reference sequence). The CDR3 protein is CSATEQGVRNEQFF. The DNA of the CDR3 is TGCAGTGCTACCGAGCAGGGGGTAAGGAATGAGCAGTTCTTC.